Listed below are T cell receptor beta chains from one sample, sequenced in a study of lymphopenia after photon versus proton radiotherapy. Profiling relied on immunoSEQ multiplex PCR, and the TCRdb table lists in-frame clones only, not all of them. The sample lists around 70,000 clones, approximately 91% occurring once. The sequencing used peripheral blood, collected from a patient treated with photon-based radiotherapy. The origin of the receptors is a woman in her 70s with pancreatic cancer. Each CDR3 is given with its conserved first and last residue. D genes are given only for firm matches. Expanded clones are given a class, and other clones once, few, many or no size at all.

CDR3 DNA: TGCGCCAGCAGCCAAGATGTTGCTGGAAACACCATATATTTT; CDR3 protein: CASSQDVAGNTIYF; J gene: TRBJ1-3; V gene: TRBV4-3; D gene: NA; clone size: NA
CDR3 DNA: TGTGCCAGCAGCTCCGAAGGGGACAGGGCGAACACTGAAGCTTTCTTT; CDR3 protein: CASSSEGDRANTEAFF; J gene: TRBJ1-1; V gene: TRBV13; D gene: TRBD1; clone size: NA
CDR3 DNA: TGTGCCAGCTCACCTCGGACTAGCGAGACAGATACGCAGTATTTT; CDR3 protein: CASSPRTSETDTQYF; J gene: TRBJ2-3; V gene: TRBV18; D gene: TRBD2; clone size: NA
CDR3 DNA: TGCGCCAGCAGCCAGCGGGGAGAGGGGCGAGGGGATACGCAGTATTTT; CDR3 protein: CASSQRGEGRGDTQYF; J gene: TRBJ2-3; V gene: TRBV4-3; D gene: NA; clone size: NA
CDR3 DNA: TGTGCCAGTAGTCAAACTAGTAACCCTACCTACGAGCAGTACTTC; CDR3 protein: CASSQTSNPTYEQYF; J gene: TRBJ2-7; V gene: TRBV19; D gene: NA; clone size: NA
CDR3 DNA: TGCAGCGTAAAGGGGGCATCCTACGAGCAGTACTTC; CDR3 protein: CSVKGASYEQYF; J gene: TRBJ2-7; V gene: TRBV29-1; D gene: TRBD1; clone size: NA
CDR3 DNA: TGCGCCAGCAGCCAAGGACTAGCGGGAACAGAGACCCAGTACTTC; CDR3 protein: CASSQGLAGTETQYF; J gene: TRBJ2-5; V gene: TRBV4-3; D gene: TRBD2; clone size: NA
CDR3 DNA: TGTGCCAGCAGTCACTTGGGGGGGAGCACCGGGGAGCTGTTTTTT; CDR3 protein: CASSHLGGSTGELFF; J gene: TRBJ2-2; V gene: TRBV6-5; D gene: TRBD2; clone size: NA
CDR3 DNA: TGTGCCAGCAGCCAACAGGGACAGGGAGGCGAGACCCAGTACTTC; CDR3 protein: CASSQQGQGGETQYF; J gene: TRBJ2-5; V gene: TRBV7-3; D gene: TRBD1; clone size: NA
CDR3 DNA: TGTGCCAGCAGTGAAGCCACAGATACGCAGTATTTT; CDR3 protein: CASSEATDTQYF; J gene: TRBJ2-3; V gene: TRBV25-1; D gene: NA; clone size: NA
CDR3 DNA: TGTGCCAGCAGCACTCAAAACACCGGGGAGCTGTTTTTT; CDR3 protein: CASSTQNTGELFF; J gene: TRBJ2-2; V gene: TRBV7-2; D gene: NA; clone size: NA
CDR3 DNA: TGTGCCAGCAGTGAAGCTGCTGTCACAGATACGCAGTATTTT; CDR3 protein: CASSEAAVTDTQYF; J gene: TRBJ2-3; V gene: TRBV2; D gene: NA; clone size: NA
CDR3 DNA: TGTGCCAGCCGGGACAGGGGAGATCAGCCCCAGCATTTT; CDR3 protein: CASRDRGDQPQHF; J gene: TRBJ1-5; V gene: TRBV2; D gene: TRBD1; clone size: once
CDR3 DNA: TGTGCCAGCAGTTTAGCCAGCCAAGAGACCCAGTACTTC; CDR3 protein: CASSLASQETQYF; J gene: TRBJ2-5; V gene: TRBV28; D gene: NA; clone size: NA
CDR3 DNA: TGTGCCAGCAGCTTGGATAGCGGGAGGAACACCGGGGAGCTGTTTTTT; CDR3 protein: CASSLDSGRNTGELFF; J gene: TRBJ2-2; V gene: TRBV5-4; D gene: TRBD2; clone size: NA
CDR3 DNA: TGTGCCAGCAGCTTTCGAAATTTGAACACCGGGGAGCTGTTTTTT; CDR3 protein: CASSFRNLNTGELFF; J gene: TRBJ2-2; V gene: TRBV5-6; D gene: NA; clone size: few
CDR3 DNA: TGTGCCAGCAGCCAAGCCCCGACAGGTCGAAAACTGTTTTTT; CDR3 protein: CASSQAPTGRKLFF; J gene: TRBJ1-4; V gene: TRBV4-2; D gene: NA; clone size: once
CDR3 DNA: TGTGCTAGTGGTTTGGATGCCAACTCCTACACCTTC; CDR3 protein: CASGLDANSYTF; J gene: TRBJ1-2; V gene: TRBV12-5; D gene: NA; clone size: NA
CDR3 DNA: TGTGCCAGCAGTTCAGGGGTGGCTGGAAACACCATATATTTT; CDR3 protein: CASSSGVAGNTIYF; J gene: TRBJ1-3; V gene: TRBV28; D gene: NA; clone size: NA
CDR3 DNA: TGTGCCAGCAGCGGCCGGGGACTGGCTGAGCAGTTCTTC; CDR3 protein: CASSGRGLAEQFF; J gene: TRBJ2-1; V gene: TRBV5-4; D gene: NA; clone size: NA
CDR3 DNA: TGTGCCAGCAGCTTAGAGGCAGCGCAGTTCTTC; CDR3 protein: CASSLEAAQFF; J gene: TRBJ2-1; V gene: TRBV7-2; D gene: NA; clone size: NA
CDR3 DNA: TGTGCCAGCAGCTTAGAAGGGGTCCTGAACACCGGGGAGCTGTTTTTT; CDR3 protein: CASSLEGVLNTGELFF; J gene: TRBJ2-2; V gene: TRBV11-2; D gene: NA; clone size: NA
CDR3 DNA: TGTGCCAGCTCAACAGGGTGGGACACTGAAGCTTTCTTT; CDR3 protein: CASSTGWDTEAFF; J gene: TRBJ1-1; V gene: TRBV18; D gene: NA; clone size: NA